This TCR beta chain was retrieved from a study of shared clonotypes between healthy human individuals. Libraries were prepared by immunoSEQ multiplex PCR; TCRdb keeps only in-frame clonotypes and omits some of them. Counted here are 2 million to 2.5 million clones, approximately 96% occurring once; the ten biggest clones make up 0.1% to 0.15%. Germline CDR1 reads ENHRY; CDR2 reads SYGVKD. V trimming: 10 bases; J trimming: 4 bases; junction bases outside the gene matches: 5. This CDR3 has 13 residues. The V call is TRBV10-3, the J call TRBJ2-7, with 12 bases matching TRBD2. The TCR was taken from a man aged 18 to 29 in good health. Sequenced sample: naive CD4+ T cells sorted from blood. Subset denoted: CD45RA+ positively selected. CDR3 in DNA: TGTGCCACCAGACTAGCGGGAGAATACGAGCAGTACTTC. Encoded protein: CATRLAGEYEQYF.